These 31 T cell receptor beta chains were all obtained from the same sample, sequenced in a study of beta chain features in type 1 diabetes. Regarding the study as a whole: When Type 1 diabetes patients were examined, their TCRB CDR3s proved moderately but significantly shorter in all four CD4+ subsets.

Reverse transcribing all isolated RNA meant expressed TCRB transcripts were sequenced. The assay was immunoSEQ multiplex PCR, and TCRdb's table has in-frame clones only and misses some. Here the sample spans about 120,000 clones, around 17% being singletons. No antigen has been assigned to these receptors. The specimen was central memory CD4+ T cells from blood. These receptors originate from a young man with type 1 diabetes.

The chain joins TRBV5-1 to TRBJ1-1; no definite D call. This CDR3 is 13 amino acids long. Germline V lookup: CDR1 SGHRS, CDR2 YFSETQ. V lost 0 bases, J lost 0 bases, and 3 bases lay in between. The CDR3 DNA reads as TGCGCCAGCAGCTTGGATATGAACACTGAAGCTTTCTTT. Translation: CASSLDMNTEAFF. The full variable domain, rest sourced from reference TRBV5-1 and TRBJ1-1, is KAGVTQTPRYLIKTRGQQVTLSCSPISGHRSVSWYQQTPGQGLQFLFEYFSETQRNKGNFPGRFSGRQFSNSRSEMNVSTLELGDSALYLCASSLDMNTEAFFGQGTRLTVV.

The CDR3 DNA reads as TGTGCCAGCTCACCACCGAAGGGCGGGACCTCCGAGCAGTACTTC. It encodes CASSPPKGGTSEQYF. This chain uses TRBV18 with TRBJ2-7; a possible D gene is TRBD2 (6 bases). Trimming removed 0 bases from V and 6 bases from J, with 15 bases in between. The CDR3 sequence is 15 residues long. Germline V lookup: CDR1 KGHSH, CDR2 LQKENI. The variable domain in full, with the rest retrieved from reference TRBV18 and TRBJ2-7, is NAGVMQNPRHLVRRRGQEARLRCSPMKGHSHVYWYRQLPEEGLKFMVYLQKENIIDESGMPKERFSAEFPKEGPSILRIQQVVRGDSAAYFCASSPPKGGTSEQYFGPGTRLTVT.

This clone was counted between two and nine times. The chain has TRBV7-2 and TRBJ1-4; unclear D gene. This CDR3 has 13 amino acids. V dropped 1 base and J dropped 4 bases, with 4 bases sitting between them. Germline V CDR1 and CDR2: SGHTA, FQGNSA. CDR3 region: CASSLVINEKLFF. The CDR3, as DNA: TGTGCCAGCAGCTTAGTGATTAATGAAAAACTGTTTTTT.

The CDR3 DNA is TGTGCCAGCAGTTCGGGAGCGTTGGATACGCAGTATTTT. Its translation is CASSSGALDTQYF. The chain is built from TRBV28 and TRBJ2-3; D is possibly TRBD2 (6 bases). Germline V CDR1 and CDR2: MDHEN, SYDVKM. The V end was cut by 4 bases, the J end by 6 bases, with 11 bases between. The CDR3 is 13 amino acids.

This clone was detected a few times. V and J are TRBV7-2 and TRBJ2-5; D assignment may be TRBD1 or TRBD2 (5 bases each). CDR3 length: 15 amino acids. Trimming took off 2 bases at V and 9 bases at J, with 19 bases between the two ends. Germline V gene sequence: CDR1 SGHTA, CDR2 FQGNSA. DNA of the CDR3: TGTGCCAGCAGCTTAAGTGGGGGAGCCCAAGGGGCCCAGTACTTC. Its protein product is CASSLSGGAQGAQYF.

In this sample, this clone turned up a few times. DNA for the CDR3: TGCGCCAGCAGCCAAGAGGGGGGGCCTGAAGCTTTCTTT. Encoded protein: CASSQEGGPEAFF. This chain joins TRBV4-1 and TRBJ1-1, with D possibly matching TRBD1 (6 bases). The germline CDR1 and CDR2 sequences are MGHRA and YSYEKL. CDR3 length: 13 residues. Trimming stripped 0 bases from V and 6 bases from J, with 8 bases between.

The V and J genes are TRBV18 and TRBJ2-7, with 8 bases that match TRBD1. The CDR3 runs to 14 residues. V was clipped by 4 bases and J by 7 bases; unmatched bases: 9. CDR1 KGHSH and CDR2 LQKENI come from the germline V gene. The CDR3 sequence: CASSLETGVMEQYF. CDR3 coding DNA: TGTGCCAGCTCACTTGAGACAGGGGTGATGGAGCAGTACTTC.

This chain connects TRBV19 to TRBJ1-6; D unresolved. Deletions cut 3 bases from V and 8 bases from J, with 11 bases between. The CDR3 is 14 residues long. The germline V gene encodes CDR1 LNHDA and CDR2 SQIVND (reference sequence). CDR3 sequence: CASSMSAGDSPLHF. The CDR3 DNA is TGTGCCAGTAGTATGTCCGCCGGGGATTCACCCCTCCACTTT.

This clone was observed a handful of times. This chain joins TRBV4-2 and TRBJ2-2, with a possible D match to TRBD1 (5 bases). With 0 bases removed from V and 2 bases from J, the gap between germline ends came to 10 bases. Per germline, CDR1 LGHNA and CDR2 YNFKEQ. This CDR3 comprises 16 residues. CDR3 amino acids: CASSQDSWGNTGELFF. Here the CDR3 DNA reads TGTGCCAGCAGCCAAGATAGCTGGGGCAACACCGGGGAGCTGTTTTTT.

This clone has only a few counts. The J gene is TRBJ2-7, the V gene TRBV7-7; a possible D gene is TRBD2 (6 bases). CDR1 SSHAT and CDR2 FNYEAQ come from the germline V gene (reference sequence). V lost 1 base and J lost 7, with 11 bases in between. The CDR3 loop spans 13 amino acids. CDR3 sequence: CASSLDAGREQYF. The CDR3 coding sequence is TGTGCCAGCAGCTTAGATGCAGGGAGGGAGCAGTACTTC.

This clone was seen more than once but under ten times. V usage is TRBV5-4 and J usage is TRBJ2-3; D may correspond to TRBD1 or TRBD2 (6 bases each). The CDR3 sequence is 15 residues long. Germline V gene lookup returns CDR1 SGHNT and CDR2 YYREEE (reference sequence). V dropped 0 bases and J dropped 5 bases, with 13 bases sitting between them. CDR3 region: CASSLAGGFQDTQYF. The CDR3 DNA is TGTGCCAGCAGCTTGGCCGGGGGCTTTCAAGATACGCAGTATTTT. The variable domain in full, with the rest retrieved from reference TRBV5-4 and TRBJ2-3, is ETGVTQSPTHLIKTRGQQVTLRCSSQSGHNTVSWYQQALGQGPQFIFQYYREEENGRGNFPPRFSGLQFPNYSSELNVNALELDDSALYLCASSLAGGFQDTQYFGPGTRLTVL.

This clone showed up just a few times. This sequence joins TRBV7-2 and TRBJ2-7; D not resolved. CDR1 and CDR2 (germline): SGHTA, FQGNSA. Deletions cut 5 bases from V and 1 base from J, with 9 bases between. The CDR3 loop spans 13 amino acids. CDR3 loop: CASSPRKSYEQYF. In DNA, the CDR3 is TGTGCCAGCAGCCCCCGAAAGTCCTACGAGCAGTACTTC.

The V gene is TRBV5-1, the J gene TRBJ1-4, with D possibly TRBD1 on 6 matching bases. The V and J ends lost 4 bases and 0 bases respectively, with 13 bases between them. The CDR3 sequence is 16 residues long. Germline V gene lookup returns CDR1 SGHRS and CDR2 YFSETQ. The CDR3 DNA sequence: TGCGCCAGCAGCACCGACAGGTCGGCAACTAATGAAAAACTGTTTTTT. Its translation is CASSTDRSATNEKLFF.

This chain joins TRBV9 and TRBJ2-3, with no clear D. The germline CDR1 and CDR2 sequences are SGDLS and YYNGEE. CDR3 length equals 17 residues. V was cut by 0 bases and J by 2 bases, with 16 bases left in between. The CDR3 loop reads CASSVATAGSHTDTQYF. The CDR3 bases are TGTGCCAGCAGCGTAGCTACGGCCGGTTCGCACACAGATACGCAGTATTTT.

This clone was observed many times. CDR3 sequence reads: CASSVEAGNAFF. DNA for the CDR3: TGTGCCAGCAGCGTAGAGGCAGGAAACGCTTTCTTT. This chain joins TRBV9 and TRBJ1-1, with D unresolved. The V gene lost 0 bases and the J gene lost 11 bases, with 11 bases spanning the gap. CDR3 length: 12 residues. Germline loops: CDR1 SGDLS, CDR2 YYNGEE.

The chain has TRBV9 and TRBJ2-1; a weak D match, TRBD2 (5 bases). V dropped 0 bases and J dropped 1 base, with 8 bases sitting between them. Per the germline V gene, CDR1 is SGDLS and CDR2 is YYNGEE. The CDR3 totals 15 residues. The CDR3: CASSVVEASYNEQFF. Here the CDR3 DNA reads TGTGCCAGCAGCGTAGTGGAGGCATCCTACAATGAGCAGTTCTTC.

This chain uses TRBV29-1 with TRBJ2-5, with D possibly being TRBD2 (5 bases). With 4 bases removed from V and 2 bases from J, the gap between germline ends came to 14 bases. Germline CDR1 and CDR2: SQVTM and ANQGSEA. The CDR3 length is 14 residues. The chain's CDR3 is CSVAGLAIQETQYF. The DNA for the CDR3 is TGCAGCGTTGCGGGTCTAGCTATACAAGAGACCCAGTACTTC. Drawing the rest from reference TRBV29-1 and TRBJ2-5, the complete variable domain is SAVISQKPSRDICQRGTSLTIQCQVDSQVTMMFWYRQQPGQSLTLIATANQGSEATYESGFVIDKFPISRPNLTFSTLTVSNMSPEDSSIYLCSVAGLAIQETQYFGPGTRLLVL.

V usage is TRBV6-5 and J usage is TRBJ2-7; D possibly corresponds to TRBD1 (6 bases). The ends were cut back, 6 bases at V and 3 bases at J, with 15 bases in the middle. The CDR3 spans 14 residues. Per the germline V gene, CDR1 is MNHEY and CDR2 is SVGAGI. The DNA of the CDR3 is TGTGCCAGCAGCAACCGGGACACTAACTACGAGCAGTACTTC. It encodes CASSNRDTNYEQYF.

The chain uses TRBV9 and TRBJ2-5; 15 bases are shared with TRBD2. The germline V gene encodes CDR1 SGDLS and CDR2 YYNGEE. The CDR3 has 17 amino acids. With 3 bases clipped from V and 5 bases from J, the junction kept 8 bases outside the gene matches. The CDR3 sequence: CASSARTSGGAGETQYF. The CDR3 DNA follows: TGTGCCAGCAGCGCCCGGACTAGCGGGGGGGCCGGGGAGACCCAGTACTTC.

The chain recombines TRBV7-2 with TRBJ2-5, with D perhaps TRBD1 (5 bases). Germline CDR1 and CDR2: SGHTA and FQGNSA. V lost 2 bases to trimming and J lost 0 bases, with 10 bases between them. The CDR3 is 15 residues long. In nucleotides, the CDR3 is TGTGCCAGCAGCTTACAGACAGCGTACCAAGAGACCCAGTACTTC. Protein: CASSLQTAYQETQYF.

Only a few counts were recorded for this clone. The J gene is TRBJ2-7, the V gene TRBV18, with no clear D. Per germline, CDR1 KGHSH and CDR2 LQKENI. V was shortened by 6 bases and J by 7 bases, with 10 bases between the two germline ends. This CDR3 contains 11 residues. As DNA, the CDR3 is TGTGCCAGCTCGGCCTCTATGGAGCAGTACTTC. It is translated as CASSASMEQYF.

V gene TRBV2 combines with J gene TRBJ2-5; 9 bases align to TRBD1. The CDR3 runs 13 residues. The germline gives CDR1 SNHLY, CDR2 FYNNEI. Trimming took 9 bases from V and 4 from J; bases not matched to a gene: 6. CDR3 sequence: CARNRGLGETQYF. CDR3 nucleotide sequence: TGTGCCAGGAACAGGGGGCTTGGAGAGACCCAGTACTTC.

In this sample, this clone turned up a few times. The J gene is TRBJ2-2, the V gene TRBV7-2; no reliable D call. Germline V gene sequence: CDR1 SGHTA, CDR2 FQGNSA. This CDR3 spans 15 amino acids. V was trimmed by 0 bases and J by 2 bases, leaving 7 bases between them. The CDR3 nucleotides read TGTGCCAGCAGCTTAGCGGGCAGAAACACCGGGGAGCTGTTTTTT. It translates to CASSLAGRNTGELFF.

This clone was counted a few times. Written as DNA, the CDR3 is TGTGCCACCGCTGGGGAAACAGATACGCAGTATTTT. Translating it yields CATAGETDTQYF. This sequence joins TRBV19 and TRBJ2-3; no definite D call. Trimming shortened V by 10 bases and J by 3 bases, and 11 bases separated the two germline ends. Germline V gene data show CDR1 as LNHDA and CDR2 as SQIVND (reference sequence). CDR3 length equals 12 residues.

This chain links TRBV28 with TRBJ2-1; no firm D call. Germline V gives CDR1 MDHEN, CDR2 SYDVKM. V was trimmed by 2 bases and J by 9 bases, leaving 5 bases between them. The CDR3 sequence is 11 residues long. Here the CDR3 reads CASSLTTEQFF. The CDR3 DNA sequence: TGTGCCAGCAGTTTAACTACTGAGCAGTTCTTC.

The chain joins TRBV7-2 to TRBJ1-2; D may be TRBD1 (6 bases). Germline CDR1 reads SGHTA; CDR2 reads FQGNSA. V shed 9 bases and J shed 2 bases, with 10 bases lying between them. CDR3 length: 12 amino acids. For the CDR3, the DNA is TGTGCCAGGGGGGGCCAGAACTATGGCTACACCTTC. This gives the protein CARGGQNYGYTF.

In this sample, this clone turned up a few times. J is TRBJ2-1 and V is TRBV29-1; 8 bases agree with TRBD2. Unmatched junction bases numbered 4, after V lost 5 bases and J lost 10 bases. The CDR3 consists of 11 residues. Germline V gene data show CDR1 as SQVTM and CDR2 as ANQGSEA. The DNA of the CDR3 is TGCAGCGTTCGACAGCGGGGGGAGCAGTTCTTC. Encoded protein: CSVRQRGEQFF.

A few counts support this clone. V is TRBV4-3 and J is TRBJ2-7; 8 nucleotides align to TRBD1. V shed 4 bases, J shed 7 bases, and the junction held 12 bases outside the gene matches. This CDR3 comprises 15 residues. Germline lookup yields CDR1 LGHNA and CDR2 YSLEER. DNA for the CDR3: TGCGCCAGCAGCCCTGGACAGGGAAGGTCCAGGGAGCAGTACTTC. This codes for CASSPGQGRSREQYF.

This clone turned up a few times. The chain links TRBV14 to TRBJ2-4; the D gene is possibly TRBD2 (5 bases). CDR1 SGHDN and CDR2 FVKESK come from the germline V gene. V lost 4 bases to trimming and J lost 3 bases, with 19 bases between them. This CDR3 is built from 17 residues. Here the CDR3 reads CASSPDPRRGNKNIQYF. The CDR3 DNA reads TGTGCCAGCAGCCCTGATCCCAGACGGGGAAACAAAAACATTCAGTACTTC.

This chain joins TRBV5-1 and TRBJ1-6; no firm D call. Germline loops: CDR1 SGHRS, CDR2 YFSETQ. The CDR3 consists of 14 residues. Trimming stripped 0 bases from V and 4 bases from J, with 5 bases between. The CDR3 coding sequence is TGCGCCAGCAGCTTGGAAGGATATAATTCACCCCTCCACTTT. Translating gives CASSLEGYNSPLHF.

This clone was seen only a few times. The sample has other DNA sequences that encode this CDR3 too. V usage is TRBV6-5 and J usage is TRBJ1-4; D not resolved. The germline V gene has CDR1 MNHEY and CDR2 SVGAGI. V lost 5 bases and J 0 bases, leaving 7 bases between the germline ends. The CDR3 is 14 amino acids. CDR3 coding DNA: TGTGCCAGCAGTAACCCAGCAACTAATGAAAAACTGTTTTTT. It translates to CASSNPATNEKLFF.